This entry lists 20 T cell receptor beta chains sequenced from one sample in a study of shared clonotypes between healthy human individuals. Libraries were prepared by immunoSEQ multiplex PCR; TCRdb keeps only in-frame clonotypes and omits some of them. The sample has 90,000 to 150,000 clones, around 68% seen once; the top ten hold about 23%. What was sequenced was memory CD8+ T cells sorted from blood. Sample subset: CD45RO+ cells pooled with CCR7-negative TemRA cells. These receptors were taken from a woman younger than 45 in good health.

In this sample, this clone turned up a few times. J is TRBJ2-1 and V is TRBV19, with D perhaps matching TRBD1 (6 bases). The CDR3 loop spans 14 amino acids. Germline loops: CDR1 LNHDA, CDR2 SQIVND (reference sequence). Between the trimmed V and J ends, which lost 5 bases and 8 bases, there was a span of 16 bases. This CDR3 is CASSHRVYKDEQFF. The DNA of the CDR3 is TGTGCCAGTAGTCACAGGGTCTACAAGGATGAGCAGTTCTTC.

The chain is built from TRBV19 and TRBJ2-7; 13 nucleotides agree with TRBD2. V dropped 3 bases and J dropped 4; count of bases not matched to a gene: 3. The CDR3 covers 15 residues. Germline V gives CDR1 LNHDA, CDR2 SQIVND (reference sequence). CDR3 sequence (DNA): TGTGCCAGTAGTATGGGGACTAGCGGGATATACGAGCAGTACTTC. Its translation is CASSMGTSGIYEQYF.

The chain uses TRBV7-9 and TRBJ2-7, with TRBD2 identical over 9 bases. The CDR3 sequence is 15 residues long. The V gene end was trimmed by 5 bases and the J gene end by 3 bases; junction bases not matched to a gene: 8. Germline V lookup: CDR1 SEHNR, CDR2 FQNEAQ (reference sequence). In nucleotides, the CDR3 is TGTGCCAGCAGCCTAACGGGACTAGCCCTCTACGAGCAGTACTTC. It specifies CASSLTGLALYEQYF.

Only a few counts were recorded for this clone. The V call is TRBV5-8, the J call TRBJ2-1; D remains ambiguous. Trimming shortened V by 0 bases and J by 9 bases, and 7 bases separated the two germline ends. CDR3 length: 12 amino acids. CDR1 and CDR2 from the germline V gene are SGHTS and YDEGEE. The CDR3 DNA reads as TGTGCCAGCAGCTTGGATAGCTCTGAGCAGTTCTTC. Protein product: CASSLDSSEQFF. Together with reference TRBV5-8 and TRBJ2-1, the CDR3 gives the full variable domain: EAGVTQSPTHLIKTRGQQATLRCSPISGHTSVYWYQQALGLGLQFLLWYDEGEERNRGNFPPRFSGRQFPNYSSELNVNALELEDSALYLCASSLDSSEQFFGPGTRLTVL.

The chain recombines TRBV19 with TRBJ2-7; 10 bases align to TRBD1. The CDR3 is 15 residues long. The germline CDR1 and CDR2 sequences are LNHDA and SQIVND (reference sequence). V lost 1 base, J lost 6 bases, and 6 bases stayed unmatched. CDR3 DNA: TGTGCCAGTAGTATAGCTGAGACAGGGGGCTCCGAGCAGTACTTC. It yields the protein CASSIAETGGSEQYF.

J is TRBJ1-2 and V is TRBV2, with D possibly TRBD1 on 6 matching bases. This CDR3 region has 12 residues. V lost 8 bases and J lost 2, with 9 bases in between. Germline V gene sequence: CDR1 SNHLY, CDR2 FYNNEI. CDR3 residues: CASGTPNYGYTF. The CDR3 nucleotides read TGTGCCAGCGGGACACCGAACTATGGCTACACCTTC. Full variable domain (remainder filled in from reference TRBV2 and TRBJ1-2): EPEVTQTPSHQVTQMGQEVILRCVPISNHLYFYWYRQILGQKVEFLVSFYNNEISEKSEIFDDQFSVERPDGSNFTLKIRSTKLEDSAMYFCASGTPNYGYTFGSGTRLTVV.

The CDR3 DNA follows: TGTGCCAGCAGTACCGGACCAAGGTGGAATCAGCCCCAGCATTTT. This encodes CASSTGPRWNQPQHF. The chain recombines TRBV6-5 with TRBJ1-5; D is undetermined. The CDR3 length is 15 residues. V shed 5 bases and J shed 4 bases, with 15 bases lying between them. Germline V CDR1 and CDR2: MNHEY, SVGAGI.

The sample holds one count of this clone. The V gene is TRBV25-1, the J gene TRBJ2-7; D possibly uses TRBD1 or TRBD2 (5 bases each). Germline V gene data show CDR1 as MGHDK and CDR2 as SYGVNS. The CDR3 consists of 13 residues. Trimming cost V 6 bases and J 2 bases, with 11 bases left between them. The DNA of the CDR3 is TGTGCCAGCAGCCCGGGGACCCCCTACGAGCAGTACTTC. The encoded protein is CASSPGTPYEQYF.

The chain joins TRBV18 to TRBJ1-4; unclear D gene. CDR3 length: 14 amino acids. V lost 3 bases to trimming and J lost 8 bases, with 13 bases between them. Germline CDR1 is KGHSH and CDR2 is LQKENI. CDR3 residues: CASSPDAAGEKLFF. For the CDR3, the DNA is TGTGCCAGCTCACCTGATGCCGCGGGCGAAAAACTGTTTTTT. Drawing the rest from reference TRBV18 and TRBJ1-4, the complete variable domain is NAGVMQNPRHLVRRRGQEARLRCSPMKGHSHVYWYRQLPEEGLKFMVYLQKENIIDESGMPKERFSAEFPKEGPSILRIQQVVRGDSAAYFCASSPDAAGEKLFFGSGTQLSVL.

This sequence joins TRBV19 and TRBJ1-5; 9 positions agree with TRBD1. The trim removed 7 bases at V and 5 bases at J, leaving 12 bases unmatched. CDR1 and CDR2 (germline): LNHDA, SQIVND (reference sequence). This CDR3 comprises 16 residues. The DNA for the CDR3 is TGTGCCAGTACCTCCGGGACAGGGTTTAAGGATCAGCCCCAGCATTTT. It is translated as CASTSGTGFKDQPQHF.

The CDR3, as DNA: TGCGCCGGATTAGCGGGTAGCACAGATACGCAGTATTTT. This translates into CAGLAGSTDTQYF. The genes are TRBV10-1 and TRBJ2-3; 7 bases fit TRBD2. The CDR3 covers 13 residues. Germline CDR1 and CDR2: WNHNN and SYGVQD (reference sequence). V shed 11 bases, J shed 0 bases, and the junction held 5 bases outside the gene matches.

J is TRBJ2-2 and V is TRBV27; 9 positions agree with TRBD2. The germline gives CDR1 MNHEY, CDR2 SMNVEV (reference sequence). Trimming at V came to 6 bases and at J to 6 bases, leaving 11 bases not matched to a gene. CDR3 length: 16 amino acids. The CDR3 nucleotides read TGTGCCAGCAGGCCACCCCGGGCGGGAGGGGCCGGGGAGCTGTTTTTT. Translated, it gives CASRPPRAGGAGELFF.

This clone has a handful of counts. The chain employs TRBV7-6 and TRBJ2-2; D gene ambiguous. The germline V and J ends were trimmed by 1 base and 6 bases, with 6 bases remaining between them. The CDR3 runs to 13 residues. Germline V lookup: CDR1 SGHVS, CDR2 FNYEAQ. CDR3: CASSLDPSGELFF. CDR3 DNA sequence: TGTGCCAGCAGCTTAGACCCGTCCGGGGAGCTGTTTTTT.

The chain combines TRBV5-8 with TRBJ1-5; 8 bases are a match to TRBD1. Looked up from germline, CDR1 is SGHTS and CDR2 is YDEGEE. The CDR3 length is 19 residues. Losses at the gene ends were 1 base for V and 0 bases for J; bases not matched to a gene: 12. CDR3 DNA: TGTGCCAGCAGCTTGTTTTTCGGGACAGGTCTCGATAGCAATCAGCCCCAGCATTTT. Translated, it gives CASSLFFGTGLDSNQPQHF.

The genes are TRBV6-5 and TRBJ2-2, with 7 bases aligning to TRBD1. The CDR3 has 15 residues. Looked up from germline, CDR1 is MNHEY and CDR2 is SVGAGI. With 6 bases clipped from V and 4 bases from J, the junction kept 8 bases outside the gene matches. DNA of the CDR3: TGTGCCAGCAGCAATAAGTACAGGGGCACCGGGGAGCTGTTTTTT. Its translation is CASSNKYRGTGELFF.

This clone was observed a single time. The chain is built from TRBV4-1 and TRBJ2-5; TRBD1 agrees at 10 bases. The DNA end lines up better with TRBJ2-7; the J call may be wrong. This CDR3 is built from 14 residues. Germline values: CDR1 MGHRA, CDR2 YSYEKL. The DNA for the CDR3 is TGCGCCAGCAGCCGGGACAGGGGTACCTACGAGCAGTACTTC. Encoded protein: CASSRDRGTYEQYF.

This chain links TRBV19 with TRBJ2-5, with unresolved D. TRBJ2-7 matches the DNA end more closely, so the J call is doubtful. The CDR3 spans 14 residues. Per the germline V gene, CDR1 is LNHDA and CDR2 is SQIVND (reference sequence). CDR3 amino acids: CASSPRRYTYEQYF. Here the CDR3 DNA reads TGTGCCAGTAGTCCCCGACGCTACACATACGAGCAGTACTTC.

This clone was counted between two and nine times. The J gene is TRBJ2-3, the V gene TRBV10-3, with 12 bases lining up with TRBD2. Germline values: CDR1 ENHRY, CDR2 SYGVKD. The CDR3 covers 15 residues. The J segment lost 4 bases and the V segment lost 6 bases, leaving 5 bases of the junction unmatched. This chain's CDR3 is CAISETSGSSDTQYF. The CDR3 nucleotides are TGTGCCATCAGCGAGACTAGCGGGAGCTCAGATACGCAGTATTTT.

The chain recombines TRBV7-3 with TRBJ2-3, with a tentative D call TRBD2 (5 bases). Germline V gene lookup returns CDR1 SGHTA and CDR2 FQGTGA. The CDR3 sequence is 16 residues long. V was trimmed by 0 bases and J by 3 bases, leaving 13 bases between them. CDR3 bases: TGTGCCAGCAGCTTAACCATAGGGCTAGCTACAGATACGCAGTATTTT. Encoded protein: CASSLTIGLATDTQYF.

The V call is TRBV16, the J call TRBJ2-1; possibly TRBD1 or TRBD2 for D (5 bases each). V was trimmed by 4 bases and J by 15 bases, leaving 19 bases between them. The CDR3 runs 13 residues. Germline values: CDR1 KGHSY, CDR2 FQNENV. The DNA of the CDR3 is TGTGCCAGCAGCCCTGAGGGGCCGGACACAGGGTTCTTC. Encoded protein: CASSPEGPDTGFF.